These 20 T cell receptor beta chains came from one sample sequenced in a study of cytotoxic CD8 clonotypes in ibrutinib-treated CLL. TCRdb's table, derived via immunoSEQ multiplex PCR, lists solely in-frame clones and lacks some. In the table there are about 160,000 clones, about 80% of which are singletons. Here the sequenced sample was PBMCs, taken after 12 months of ibrutinib treatment. The receptors here all came from a human donor with chronic lymphocytic leukemia.

V gene TRBV7-9 combines with J gene TRBJ2-3; the D is unclear. Trimming cost V 2 bases and J 2 bases, with 11 bases left between them. Germline V gene sequence: CDR1 SEHNR, CDR2 FQNEAQ (reference sequence). CDR3 length equals 15 residues. The CDR3 bases are TGTGCCAGCAGCTTATCACAACCACCCACAGATACGCAGTATTTT. It translates to CASSLSQPPTDTQYF.

This sequence joins TRBV28 and TRBJ2-7; D is perhaps TRBD1 (6 bases). V was shortened by 5 bases and J by 0 bases, with 20 bases between the two germline ends. Looked up from germline, CDR1 is MDHEN and CDR2 is SYDVKM. This CDR3 has 17 residues. Here the CDR3 DNA reads TGTGCCAGCAGTGCAACTTTCGGGACAAGGAGCTCCTACGAGCAGTACTTC. Translated: CASSATFGTRSSYEQYF.

CDR3 DNA sequence: TGTGCCAGCTCACCACCTGCTAAACGGGCCGAGCAGTACTTC. It codes for CASSPPAKRAEQYF. This chain links TRBV18 with TRBJ2-7; D is undetermined. V lost 0 bases, J lost 6 bases, and 12 bases lay in between. Germline-derived CDR1 and CDR2 are KGHSH and LQKENI. The CDR3 totals 14 residues.

The rearrangement links TRBV14 to TRBJ2-7; D unresolved. Trimming took off 1 base at V and 3 bases at J, with 13 bases between the two ends. The CDR3 spans 15 residues. Germline V gene lookup returns CDR1 SGHDN and CDR2 FVKESK. This CDR3 is CASSQGSSPRYEQYF. DNA for the CDR3: TGTGCCAGCAGCCAAGGTTCATCTCCGCGCTACGAGCAGTACTTC.

CDR3 DNA sequence: TGTGCCAGCAGTCCACAGGGTAACACTGAAGCTTTCTTT. Encoded protein: CASSPQGNTEAFF. The J gene is TRBJ1-1, the V gene TRBV6-6; perhaps TRBD1 as D (6 bases). The CDR3 consists of 13 residues. Trimming left V 5 bases short and J 2 bases short, with 9 bases between. Germline V CDR1 and CDR2: MNHNY, SVGAGI (reference sequence).

This chain uses TRBV7-2 with TRBJ2-7; TRBD2 agrees at 10 bases. J was trimmed by 9 bases and V by 0 bases; bases with no gene match: 5. The germline CDR1 and CDR2 sequences are SGHTA and FQGNSA. The CDR3 is 14 residues long. The CDR3 reads CASSLAGSGGTQYF. The CDR3 DNA is TGTGCCAGCAGCTTAGCAGGTAGCGGGGGGACGCAGTACTTC.

V gene TRBV7-9 combines with J gene TRBJ2-5; a weak D match, TRBD2 (6 bases). Trimming removed 0 bases at V and 1 base at J, with 9 bases between. Germline V gives CDR1 SEHNR, CDR2 FQNEAQ (reference sequence). The CDR3 contains 15 residues. The CDR3 loop reads CASSLAWRGQETQYF. The CDR3 bases are TGTGCCAGCAGCTTAGCTTGGAGGGGCCAAGAGACCCAGTACTTC.

The table lists this clone with a count of one. The chain employs TRBV9 and TRBJ2-1, with D perhaps matching TRBD1 (5 bases). The V end lost 3 bases, the J end lost 4 bases, and 8 bases lay between the germline ends. The CDR3 totals 13 residues. Germline V gene lookup returns CDR1 SGDLS and CDR2 YYNGEE. DNA of the CDR3: TGTGCCAGCAGCGGTGGGGCGTACAATGAGCAGTTCTTC. Encoded protein: CASSGGAYNEQFF.

The CDR3 reads CASCLGDSTNEKLFF. CDR3 DNA sequence: TGTGCCAGCTGCCTCGGGGATTCAACTAATGAAAAACTGTTTTTT. The J gene is TRBJ1-4, the V gene TRBV6-4; no firm D call. The V end was cut by 8 bases, the J end by 0 bases, with 13 bases between. The CDR3 contains 15 residues. The germline V gene encodes CDR1 MRHNA and CDR2 SNTAGT.

CDR3 sequence reads: CAITNTGTSVGTDTQYF. In DNA form, the CDR3 reads TGTGCCATCACAAATACCGGGACTAGCGTTGGCACAGATACGCAGTATTTT. V and J are TRBV10-3 and TRBJ2-3; TRBD2 agrees at 10 bases. Trimming cost V 7 bases and J 1 base; bases outside gene matches: 11. This CDR3 has 17 amino acids. In germline, CDR1 is ENHRY, CDR2 SYGVKD.

The genes are TRBV30 and TRBJ1-1, with no clear D. The CDR3 runs 12 residues. Germline CDR1 GTSNPN, CDR2 SVGIG (reference sequence). Trimming removed 7 bases from V and 7 bases from J, with 16 bases in between. CDR3 in amino acids: CASSEGWDEAFF. CDR3 nucleotide sequence: TGTGCCTCAAGCGAAGGGTGGGATGAAGCTTTCTTT.

This sequence joins TRBV4-3 and TRBJ2-1; 14 positions agree with TRBD2. CDR3 length equals 19 residues. Germline V gene data show CDR1 as LGHNA and CDR2 as YSLEER. With 0 bases clipped from V and 7 bases from J, the junction kept 11 bases outside the gene matches. In DNA, the CDR3 is TGCGCCAGCAGCCAAGACCGGAGGGGACTAGCGGGAGTAACGAATGAGCAGTTCTTC. It specifies CASSQDRRGLAGVTNEQFF.

The rearrangement joins TRBV4-3 to TRBJ1-2; TRBD1 is a possible D gene (5 bases). The germline V gene encodes CDR1 LGHNA and CDR2 YSLEER. Trimming pared 4 bases from V and 3 bases from J, leaving 15 bases between. The CDR3 extends over 15 amino acids. In DNA form, the CDR3 reads TGCGCCAGCAGCCCTAGAACCGGGGGGGACTATGGCTACACCTTC. Protein sequence: CASSPRTGGDYGYTF.

The rearrangement uses TRBV11-2 and TRBJ2-1; D is uncertain. Germline V CDR1 and CDR2: SGHAT, FQNNGV. The V end lost 3 bases, the J end lost 3 bases, and 15 bases lay between the germline ends. The CDR3 is 16 amino acids. CDR3 nucleotides: TGTGCCAGCAGCTTCGGAGTAACAGATTACTACAATGAGCAGTTCTTC. Amino acid sequence: CASSFGVTDYYNEQFF.

This clone was recorded only once. The chain has TRBV7-9 and TRBJ1-1; possibly TRBD1 for D (5 bases). Trimming pared 1 base from V and 3 bases from J, leaving 12 bases between. The germline gives CDR1 SEHNR, CDR2 FQNEAQ (reference sequence). The CDR3 runs 15 residues. Here the CDR3 reads CASSLVQGIYTEAFF. The CDR3 DNA reads TGTGCCAGCAGCTTAGTCCAGGGTATTTACACTGAAGCTTTCTTT.

V is TRBV7-3 and J is TRBJ2-1; 9 bases agree with TRBD2. The CDR3 totals 20 residues. Germline V CDR1 and CDR2: SGHTA, FQGTGA. Trimming took 0 bases from V and 1 from J; bases not matched to a gene: 13. The CDR3 DNA follows: TGTGCCAGCAGCTTAACGGAGCTCCGACTAGCGGCACAATCCTACAATGAGCAGTTCTTC. It translates to CASSLTELRLAAQSYNEQFF.

CDR3 DNA: TGTGCCAGCAGTGAAGCGGGGTATTCCTACAATGAGCAGTTCTTC. This sequence encodes CASSEAGYSYNEQFF. The rearrangement joins TRBV25-1 to TRBJ2-1, with D perhaps TRBD2 (6 bases). The CDR3 is made up of 15 amino acids. Germline V lookup: CDR1 MGHDK, CDR2 SYGVNS. V was trimmed by 2 bases and J by 1 base, leaving 9 bases between them.

The chain couples TRBV7-6 to TRBJ2-5; D may be TRBD2 (6 bases). The germline V gene encodes CDR1 SGHVS and CDR2 FNYEAQ. The CDR3 has 15 amino acids. Trimming removed 4 bases at V and 5 bases at J, with 17 bases between. This chain's CDR3 is CASSSTGGTVETQYF. CDR3 sequence (DNA): TGTGCCAGCAGCTCAACTGGGGGGACGGTTGAGACCCAGTACTTC.

This chain uses TRBV6-1 with TRBJ1-2, with a possible D match to TRBD1 (6 bases). CDR1 is MNHNS, CDR2 SASEGT, per germline. The CDR3 sequence is 14 residues long. Trimming took 7 bases from V and 1 from J, leaving 13 bases between them. Here the CDR3 DNA reads TGTGCCAGCATTGTAACAGGGCGTAACTATGGCTACACCTTC. This translates into CASIVTGRNYGYTF.

The rearrangement links TRBV15 to TRBJ1-4, with D perhaps matching TRBD1 (5 bases). Germline CDR1 and CDR2: LNHNV and YYDKDF (reference sequence). The CDR3 runs 14 residues. V gave up 0 bases and J gave up 5 bases, with 7 bases separating them. CDR3 DNA sequence: TGTGCCACCAGCAGAGAGGGGGGGAATGAAAAACTGTTTTTT. It is translated as CATSREGGNEKLFF.